The clone carrying this T cell receptor (beta chain) was seen a handful of times. The entry originates in a study of T-cell reconstitution after alpha-beta-depleted transplantation in children. The TCRbeta library incorporated unique molecular identifiers. Each CDR3 protein is one row after TCRdb ran MiXCR on the PCR reads. The sample yields around 250,000 distinct CDR3 sequences, about 25% seen once. Germline V gene data show CDR1 as DFQATT and CDR2 as SNEGSKA (reference sequence). This CDR3 comprises 15 residues. V shed 0 bases and J shed 7 bases, with 16 bases lying between them. This clonotype was sampled from a girl aged 2-10 years with Fanconi anemia, due to receive a stem cell transplant. The material was PBMCs, obtained before TCRalphabeta/CD19-depleted stem cell transplant. The J gene is TRBJ2-1, the V gene TRBV20-1, with D possibly TRBD2 on 5 matching bases. CDR3 sequence reads: CSARDKQRWRNEQFF. The CDR3 region has the DNA TGCAGTGCTAGAGATAAGCAGCGGTGGAGGAATGAGCAGTTCTTC.